Shown below are 9 T cell receptor beta chains from a single sample sequenced in a study of shared clonotypes between healthy human individuals (dated by TCRdb to 2020 to 2021). Preparation of the library involved the immunoSEQ multiplex PCR assay. The clones in this table, taken by TCRdb from immuneACCESS, are in-frame only. Not every clone is retained; where verified, under half of the shortfall comes from an unresolved V gene, and the cause of the rest is unknown. For this sample there are under 650,000 clones; 90% to 96% appear just once. Clones ranked in the top ten supply less than 0.06% of the sample. Material: naive CD4+ T cells sorted from blood. According to the study, the label for this sample's cell subset or site signals: CD45RA+ positively selected. These TCRs come from a woman aged 25 to 39 in good health.

CDR3 sequence: CASSYDRLNQPQHF. The CDR3, as DNA: TGTGCCAGTAGCTACGACAGGCTCAATCAGCCCCAGCATTTT. The rearrangement joins TRBV19 to TRBJ1-5; D perhaps matches TRBD1 (6 bases). Germline V lookup: CDR1 LNHDA, CDR2 SQIVND (reference sequence). V was cut by 6 bases and J by 3 bases, with 12 bases left in between. The CDR3 totals 14 residues.

The chain carries TRBV28 and TRBJ2-7; D may be TRBD1 (6 bases). Per germline, CDR1 MDHEN and CDR2 SYDVKM. This CDR3 is built from 12 residues. Trimming cost V 5 bases and J 7 bases, with 12 bases left between them. CDR3 nucleotide sequence: TGTGCCAGCAGTCTAGGGGGTTGGGAGCAGTACTTC. Translation gives CASSLGGWEQYF.

Details on this clone: The sample holds other DNA sequences that translate to the same CDR3. The chain couples TRBV5-1 to TRBJ2-2; D is unresolved. CDR3 length: 16 amino acids. V lost 0 bases, J lost 0 bases, and 9 bases lay in between. The germline gives CDR1 SGHRS, CDR2 YFSETQ. The CDR3 DNA sequence: TGCGCCAGCAGCTTGGTTGGCGGAGCGAACACCGGGGAGCTGTTTTTT. Its protein is CASSLVGGANTGELFF.

The J gene is TRBJ1-5, the V gene TRBV6-1; 8 positions match TRBD1. With 4 bases clipped from V and 6 bases from J, the junction kept 23 bases outside the gene matches. Germline V gene sequence: CDR1 MNHNS, CDR2 SASEGT. The CDR3 totals 20 residues. This CDR3 is CASSARAGGTIWAQAQPQHF. The CDR3 DNA is TGTGCCAGCAGTGCCAGGGCAGGGGGCACCATTTGGGCCCAGGCTCAGCCCCAGCATTTT.

The CDR3 DNA follows: TGTGCCAGCAGTGAAGAAATGGGACAGGGTTACAATGAGCAGTTCTTC. This sequence encodes CASSEEMGQGYNEQFF. The rearrangement joins TRBV6-1 to TRBJ2-1; 9 bases line up with TRBD1. The V gene's germline CDR1 is MNHNS and CDR2 SASEGT. The V gene end was trimmed by 1 base and the J gene end by 4 bases; junction bases not matched to a gene: 5. The CDR3 sequence is 16 residues long.

This chain uses TRBV30 with TRBJ2-1; 8 bases fit TRBD2. Per the germline V gene, CDR1 is GTSNPN and CDR2 is SVGIG (reference sequence). V was clipped by 0 bases and J by 4 bases; unmatched bases: 8. CDR3 length: 16 residues. CDR3 sequence: CAWSVSRTSRYNEQFF. In nucleotides, the CDR3 is TGTGCCTGGAGTGTATCGAGGACTAGCAGGTACAATGAGCAGTTCTTC.

The sample holds one count of this clone. The V call is TRBV18, the J call TRBJ1-5; D gene uncertain. The germline gives CDR1 KGHSH, CDR2 LQKENI. The CDR3 runs to 14 residues. V lost 2 bases, J lost 0 bases, and 5 bases lay in between. The CDR3 DNA is TGTGCCAGCTCACCAGAGTATAGCAATCAGCCCCAGCATTTT. Its protein product is CASSPEYSNQPQHF. The whole variable domain, remainder taken from reference TRBV18 and TRBJ1-5, is NAGVMQNPRHLVRRRGQEARLRCSPMKGHSHVYWYRQLPEEGLKFMVYLQKENIIDESGMPKERFSAEFPKEGPSILRIQQVVRGDSAAYFCASSPEYSNQPQHFGDGTRLSIL.

This rearrangement joins TRBV11-2 to TRBJ2-7; 7 bases are shared with TRBD1. The CDR3 is 14 amino acids. From germline, CDR1 is SGHAT and CDR2 FQNNGV. After removal of 8 bases from V and 2 bases from J, the junction contained 9 bases not matched to a gene. As DNA, the CDR3 is TGTGCCAGCGTTGCGGCAGGGGGTCCCTACGAGCAGTACTTC. Translating gives CASVAAGGPYEQYF.

V usage is TRBV5-4 and J usage is TRBJ2-1; D is undetermined. Trimming took 0 bases from V and 4 from J, leaving 8 bases between them. This CDR3 spans 14 amino acids. CDR1 is SGHNT and CDR2 is YYREEE in the germline V gene (reference sequence). The CDR3 DNA reads TGTGCCAGCAGCTTGGACGGGCGATACAATGAGCAGTTCTTC. It codes for CASSLDGRYNEQFF.